This TCR beta chain was recovered during a study of graft-versus-host responses after intestinal transplantation (dated by TCRdb to about 2021). For the study in its entirety: The transplants that recipients received were multivisceral, liver-intestinal, or isolated intestinal. Anti-thymocyte globulin induction was given to all recipients, followed by maintenance tacrolimus and steroids for 2 to 4 years. Graft-versus-host and host-versus-graft alloreactive T cell clones were tracked in the graft, circulation and bone marrow after intestinal transplantation using bulk TCR-beta CDR3 sequencing. Alloreactive clones were identified by sequencing pre-transplant mixed lymphocyte reaction products and comparing them with unstimulated pre-transplant donor and recipient T cells. The cohort enrolled 24 intestinal transplant recipients, one of whom was a retransplant, and 3 patients without pretransplant specimens were excluded. A peak of at least 4% donor T cells among recipient peripheral blood mononuclear cells was the definition used for donor T cell macrochimerism. Instead of going to the commercial service, samples from a few later patients were sequenced in-house on an Illumina MiSeq and processed with MiXCR.

The time point label for this specimen denotes: cells obtained before transplantation from donor or recipient. CD3+CD4+ and CD3+CD8+ populations were FACS-sorted from unstimulated pre-transplant donor and recipient cells taken from spleen or lymph nodes. Broader findings and caveats from the paper: The relatively low number and heterogeneity of intestinal transplant patients limited the conclusions. High GvH to HvG T cell clonal ratios were observed in the allografts of patients with donor T cell macrochimerism. GvH clones were detected in recipient bone marrow, and some of these GvH clones were observed earlier in ileal mucosa or blood, consistent with an intestinal mucosal origin. Early after transplant, peak levels of circulating GvH clones were associated with declines in HvG clones.

Of note for this clone: No antigen is known for it. Base-call qualities are not available, and no considerably larger clone is one nucleotide away.

The receptor library was made with the immunoSEQ multiplex PCR assay. For most patients, genomic DNA was isolated with the Qiagen DNeasy Blood and Tissue Kit and shipped frozen to Adaptive Biotechnologies for TCR sequencing. High-throughput TCR-beta CDR3 sequencing of genomic DNA from most patients was performed by Adaptive Biotechnologies. On the study's bioinformatics: Adaptive's ImmunoSEQ software supplied the TCR sequencing data for around 17 patients, while MiXCR and VDJtools were used to process three other patients. To correct CD4 versus CD8 sorting errors, sequences present in both subsets at a frequency ratio below 5:1 were removed. Because the origin of CDR3 nucleotide sequences shared between donor and recipient could not be assigned, those sequences were removed. To be classed as alloreactive, a clone needed at least 2-fold expansion over unstimulated cells and a minimum CFSE-low frequency of 0.002% (template counts) or 0.001% (read counts). A clone was considered mappable if detected in the sequenced pre-transplant spleen, lymph node, or MLR CFSE-low populations of the donor or recipient. The cumulative frequency of alloreactive clones was calculated as a percentage of all sequences, weighted by copy number. In its TCRdb copy, this immuneACCESS table keeps in-frame sequences only and misses some clones. Where compared with another copy, unresolved V genes explain less than half of these, and the others have no known cause. The V and J calls and clone size come from that table; D and trimming were worked out from the DNA. For this sample the table gives 130,000 to 150,000 clones, of which about 93% were detected only once. The ten largest clonotypes hold roughly 0.2% of the sample.

CDR1 and CDR2, per the germline V gene, are SGHAT and FQNNGV. V loses 5 bases at its end and J loses 5 bases; junction bases beyond the gene matches: 11. The CDR3 covers 17 residues, taking in both the cysteine and the phenylalanine. Solely the CDR3 DNA is kept, with 51 bases framed from the first base. The material sequenced was unstimulated CD4+ T cells sorted from spleen or lymph node cells, taken before intestinal transplant. This TCR derives from a human donor who received an intestinal transplant. This receptor chain uses TRBV11-2 and TRBJ2-1, with 11 central nucleotides matching TRBD2. The CDR3 reads CASSRKRTSGFDNEQFF. The sequenced DNA is TGTGCCAGCAGCAGGAAAAGGACTAGCGGGTTCGACAATGAGCAGTTCTTC.